This TCR beta chain stems from a study of PD-1 blockade in classical Hodgkin lymphoma. Study summary: Nivolumab dosed at 3 mg/kg went to patients intravenously every 2 weeks.

General study results and limits: A significant rise in TCR diversity was seen by C4D1 for CD4+ cells but not for CD8+ cells. Individuals initiating nivolumab under 1 year after ASCT were excluded. Relative to healthy donors, newly diagnosed patients reportedly had lower baseline TCR diversity, which was reported as lower still in relapsed/refractory patients.

V lost 4 bases, J lost 5 bases, and 9 bases stayed unmatched. Germline assignment: CDR1 SEHNR and CDR2 FQNEAQ (reference sequence). CDR3 length equals 16 residues. Clones were sequenced by immunoSEQ multiplex PCR, and TCRdb holds only the in-frame ones, with some missing. Here the sample spans thousands of clones, over 55% being singletons. In regard to this clone: Its target is unknown.

Regarding time point: cycle 4 day 1 (C4D1), after more than five weeks of nivolumab. Following autologous stem cell transplantation, relapse occurred in every patient, and exposure to brentuximab vedotin varied. The TCR was taken from a human donor with classical Hodgkin lymphoma. This chain joins TRBV7-9 and TRBJ2-1, with 9 bases that match TRBD1. Sequencing was performed on peripheral blood mononuclear cells (PBMCs), taken before the fourth cycle of nivolumab. For the CDR3, the DNA is TGTGCCAGCAGCTCCCGTACCGGGACAGGGAACAATGAGCAGTTCTTC. It codes for CASSSRTGTGNNEQFF.